This T cell receptor beta chain is from a study of beta chain features in type 1 diabetes. Study results and caveats: Type 1 diabetes patients had TCRB CDR3s that were shorter (moderately but significantly so) in all four CD4+ subsets.

Germline V gene data show CDR1 as SGHNT and CDR2 as YYREEE (reference sequence). V dropped 0 bases and J dropped 0 bases, with 10 bases sitting between them. There are 16 residues in the CDR3. This clone appeared a few times. Its matching antigen is unknown. Sorting of CD4+ naive, central memory, regulatory and stem cell-like memory cells was performed via CD45RO/CCR7/CD25/CD127/CD95/CD27. Sequenced material consisted of expressed TCRB transcripts (all of the isolated RNA was reverse transcribed). Profiled with immunoSEQ multiplex PCR; TCRdb holds only in-frame clones, not every one. The sample includes 130,000 or so clones, roughly 10% of them seen just once.

This sequence originates from a young man with type 1 diabetes. The chain combines TRBV5-4 with TRBJ1-3; D gene ambiguous. The sample was central memory CD4+ T cells from blood. CDR3 amino acids: CASSLEPMSSGNTIYF. CDR3 coding DNA: TGTGCCAGCAGCTTGGAGCCGATGAGCTCTGGAAACACCATATATTTT.